Listed here are 18 T cell receptor beta chains from one sample, sequenced in a study of shared clonotypes between healthy human individuals. Libraries were prepared by immunoSEQ multiplex PCR; TCRdb keeps only in-frame clonotypes and omits some of them. In the table there are a few million clones, approximately 95% of which are singletons. Input material: naive CD4+ T cells from PBMCs. Subset here: CD45RA+ positively selected. Receptors originate from a young man in good health. Some clones in this sample may be carry-over from other donors' samples.

This clone showed up just a few times. The V and J genes are TRBV5-6 and TRBJ1-2; D uncertain. Per germline, CDR1 SGHDT and CDR2 YYEEEE. This CDR3 region has 15 residues. V was shortened by 3 bases and J by 2 bases, with 14 bases between the two germline ends. CDR3 coding DNA: TGTGCCAGCAGCTATCCCACGACGACAAACTATGGCTACACCTTC. Translation gives CASSYPTTTNYGYTF.

The chain has TRBV2 and TRBJ2-1; D gene unclear. Looked up from germline, CDR1 is SNHLY and CDR2 is FYNNEI. The CDR3 has 14 residues. The V end lost 8 bases, the J end lost 2 bases, and 13 bases lay between the germline ends. The CDR3, as DNA: TGTGCCAGCCGGTTTTCTGAAACCTACAATGAGCAGTTCTTC. Its protein is CASRFSETYNEQFF.

The chain combines TRBV5-6 with TRBJ2-7; 15 positions agree with TRBD2. J gave up 0 bases and V 3 bases, and 4 bases lay outside the gene matches. CDR3 length: 17 amino acids. CDR1 is SGHDT, CDR2 YYEEEE, per germline. The CDR3 reads CASSSGLAGGSSYEQYF. Written as DNA, the CDR3 is TGTGCCAGCAGCTCTGGACTAGCGGGAGGGTCCTCCTACGAGCAGTACTTC.

This clone was seen only once. The chain couples TRBV27 to TRBJ2-1, with unresolved D. V lost 3 bases to trimming and J lost 3 bases, with 12 bases between them. Per the germline V gene, CDR1 is MNHEY and CDR2 is SMNVEV (reference sequence). The CDR3 is 15 residues long. The CDR3 nucleotides are TGTGCCAGCAGTTTGGCCTCCCCCGGCTACAATGAGCAGTTCTTC. It yields the protein CASSLASPGYNEQFF.

This clone was recorded only once. This rearrangement joins TRBV7-2 to TRBJ2-7, with TRBD1 matching over 8 bases. The CDR3 has 13 amino acids. V trimming: 5 bases; J trimming: 5 bases; junction bases outside the gene matches: 5. Per germline, CDR1 SGHTA and CDR2 FQGNSA. The CDR3 sequence: CASSQRTGHEQYF. The CDR3 DNA reads TGTGCCAGCAGCCAGAGGACAGGGCACGAGCAGTACTTC.

This sequence joins TRBV6-1 and TRBJ2-7; tentatively, D is TRBD2 (7 bases). Germline V CDR1 and CDR2: MNHNS, SASEGT. Between the trimmed V and J ends, which lost 8 bases and 9 bases, there was a span of 17 bases. The CDR3 has 12 amino acids. DNA of the CDR3: TGTGCCAGCGGAAGGGGGGGTTACTGGCAGTACTTC. It specifies CASGRGGYWQYF.

The CDR3 DNA follows: TGTGCCAGCAGCTTGGCGGGTTCGGGCACAGATACGCAGTATTTT. Translating it yields CASSLAGSGTDTQYF. The chain links TRBV5-4 to TRBJ2-3; D remains ambiguous. CDR3 length: 15 amino acids. In germline, CDR1 is SGHNT, CDR2 YYREEE (reference sequence). The V end was cut by 0 bases, the J end by 1 base, with 9 bases between.

The chain joins TRBV6-5 to TRBJ1-2; D is unclear. V shed 2 bases and J shed 7 bases, with 14 bases lying between them. From germline, CDR1 is MNHEY and CDR2 SVGAGI. The CDR3 runs 14 residues. CDR3 sequence (DNA): TGTGCCAGCAGTTACAACGCGAGGGCTCCTGGCTACACCTTC. Translation gives CASSYNARAPGYTF.

In regard to this clone: This sample includes further DNA sequences coding for the same CDR3. The V gene is TRBV18, the J gene TRBJ2-4; TRBD2 is a possible D gene (6 bases). The CDR3 runs to 16 residues. The germline V and J ends were trimmed by 0 bases and 0 bases, with 9 bases remaining between them. Germline CDR1 reads KGHSH; CDR2 reads LQKENI. This CDR3 is CASSPPEGRAKNIQYF. As DNA, the CDR3 is TGTGCCAGCTCACCACCGGAGGGACGAGCCAAAAACATTCAGTACTTC.

CDR3 nucleotides: TGTGCCAGCAGCGGACAGGGGGCAGATACGCAGTATTTT. It translates to CASSGQGADTQYF. The genes are TRBV5-8 and TRBJ2-3; 10 nucleotides match TRBD1. This CDR3 comprises 13 residues. The germline V gene encodes CDR1 SGHTS and CDR2 YDEGEE. V lost 4 bases, J lost 4 bases, and 0 bases stayed unmatched.

The DNA for the CDR3 is TGTGCCAGCAGTTTGGTGGGCACTGAAGCTTTCTTT. Its protein is CASSLVGTEAFF. V and J are TRBV6-1 and TRBJ1-1, with D unresolved. Looked up from germline, CDR1 is MNHNS and CDR2 is SASEGT. The V end lost 5 bases, the J end lost 4 bases, and 8 bases lay between the germline ends. The CDR3 is made up of 12 amino acids.

The rearrangement joins TRBV6-1 to TRBJ1-1, with D maybe TRBD1 (6 bases). Germline CDR1 is MNHNS and CDR2 is SASEGT. CDR3 size: 14 residues. V lost 4 bases and J lost 6, with 15 bases in between. The CDR3, as DNA: TGTGCCAGCAGTGTATCTCTACAGGGCGCTGAAGCTTTCTTT. This encodes CASSVSLQGAEAFF.

This chain connects TRBV6-1 to TRBJ1-3; the D is unclear. CDR1 is MNHNS and CDR2 is SASEGT in the germline V gene. The CDR3 totals 17 residues. Trimming left V 3 bases short and J 0 bases short, with 15 bases between. CDR3 coding DNA: TGTGCCAGCAGTGATATTCTGGGGAGCAACTCTGGAAACACCATATATTTT. It specifies CASSDILGSNSGNTIYF.

The chain joins TRBV5-1 to TRBJ2-2, with unresolved D. The ends were cut back, 4 bases at V and 1 base at J, with 11 bases in the middle. This CDR3 spans 15 amino acids. Looked up from germline, CDR1 is SGHRS and CDR2 is YFSETQ. The CDR3 DNA reads TGCGCCAGCAGCAACCCTTCGGGGAACACCGGGGAGCTGTTTTTT. Translation gives CASSNPSGNTGELFF.

The rearrangement joins TRBV11-2 to TRBJ1-3, with D perhaps matching TRBD1 (5 bases). Per the germline V gene, CDR1 is SGHAT and CDR2 is FQNNGV. V lost 4 bases to trimming and J lost 2 bases, with 6 bases between them. The CDR3 sequence is 13 residues long. The CDR3 region is CASSSTAGNTIYF. The CDR3 DNA sequence: TGTGCCAGCAGCTCGACAGCTGGAAACACCATATATTTT.

The chain links TRBV5-4 to TRBJ2-1, with D perhaps matching TRBD1 (5 bases). This CDR3 region has 13 residues. Germline values: CDR1 SGHNT, CDR2 YYREEE (reference sequence). V was clipped by 3 bases and J by 5 bases, with 9 bases between them. CDR3 coding DNA: TGTGCCAGCAGCTCTGGACACGACAATGAGCAGTTCTTC. It specifies CASSSGHDNEQFF.

Comment on this clone: Other nucleotide sequences in the sample specify the same CDR3. The chain has TRBV6-5 and TRBJ2-7; 8 bases match TRBD1. The V and J ends lost 6 bases and 3 bases, in that order; junction bases with no gene match: 7. Germline CDR1 and CDR2: MNHEY and SVGAGI. The CDR3 has 14 residues. The CDR3 spells CASRPRQGYYEQYF. CDR3 nucleotides: TGTGCCAGCAGACCCAGACAGGGGTACTACGAGCAGTACTTC.

The J gene is TRBJ1-2, the V gene TRBV5-1, with 7 nucleotides matching TRBD1. Unmatched junction bases numbered 15, after V lost 4 bases and J lost 12 bases. Germline V CDR1 and CDR2: SGHRS, YFSETQ. The CDR3 runs 14 residues. The CDR3 bases are TGCGCCAGCAGCCTACCCCAGACAGGAGGGGGCCACACCTTC. It encodes CASSLPQTGGGHTF.